This T cell receptor beta chain originates from a study of T cells in Graves' hyperthyroidism and ophthalmopathy (dated by TCRdb to between 2017 and 2020). At the level of the whole study: Peripheral blood samples were taken at the time of initial diagnosis, prior to any treatment. To identify TCR V-J signatures that set the groups apart, the researchers used a discovery cohort of 95 to 100 patients, made up of about 44 with Graves' ophthalmopathy and about 60 with stable Graves' hyperthyroidism. Prospective prediction of ophthalmopathy was tested in an independent validation cohort consisting of some 20 hyperthyroidism patients and some 17 patients who later progressed to ophthalmopathy. After sampling, hyperthyroidism patients received methimazole starting at 30 mg daily, and ophthalmopathy patients received high-dose intravenous methylprednisolone. Thyroid tissue and blood T-cell repertoires from several Graves' hyperthyroidism patients were also compared in the study. TCR Vbeta CDR3 sequencing of 120 to 150 peripheral blood samples (fewer than 45 ophthalmopathy, roughly 72 hyperthyroidism and approximately 17 progressor patients) is reported in the paper. For training and testing, the 100 or so patients in the discovery cohort were randomly divided in a 7:3 ratio. Study-wide conclusions, independent of this receptor: In validation, the model predicted progression to ophthalmopathy a median of roughly 6.5 months before onset, with roughly 68% sensitivity and around 76% specificity. A 13 V-J signature model separated ophthalmopathy from stable hyperthyroidism, with approximately 86% sensitivity and 81.08% specificity in cross-validation and 80%/75% in testing. No statistical method was used to fix the sample size in advance, and group allocation was not hidden from the investigators. Most expanded thyroid clonotypes (frequency above 0.001) were also detected in blood, a finding suggesting that blood repertoires may reflect thyroid immune responses.

This clonotype showed up many times. This receptor's antigen is unknown. No base quality information exists; no much larger clone differs at one position. Relative to germline, V is 7 bases shorter and J is 1 base shorter, with 13 bases between their ends. Sequences MDHEN (CDR1) and SYDVKM (CDR2) are obtained from the germline V gene. Including cysteine and phenylalanine, the CDR3 has 14 amino acids. The only DNA kept is the CDR3, 42 bases in frame from the first base. The TCR beta CDR3 regions were amplified from RNA transcripts. The first round of RT-PCR for the TCR CDR3 was performed with the HTBI primer set and the Qiagen OneStep RT-PCR kit. Libraries were constructed in a second round of multiplex PCR, after which size selection and purification were carried out. Paired-end sequencing of the libraries was performed with 100 bp reads on an Illumina HiSeq2000. The original pipeline was this. SOAPnuke was used to process the raw data, removing reads that contained adapters or uncalled bases, had a mean Phred below 15, or lacked an exact match to the constant primer or identifier. COPE v1.2.5 was used to merge the high-quality paired reads, and each unique nucleotide sequence was defined as a clonotype. MiTCR v1.1 was used to align clonotypes to the IMGT TRBV, TRBD and TRBJ reference segments. Only V-J combinations with frequency above 0.0001, covering 99% to 99.2% of repertoires, were analysed. A TCS score was defined as the ratio between F50 (clonal expansion) and ExV (chaos), using BLOSUM62-based TCRdist between CDR3 peptides within each V-J. Welch's t-statistics and random forest reduced roughly 540 V-J features to fewer than 15, which were used in a naive Bayes classifier (R e1071). TCRdb ran its own pipeline on the public reads, namely fastp trimming at Q25 and MiXCR clone calling, and kept in-frame beta chains. Rows with one shared CDR3 protein collapse into an entry with the most common genes and DNA. V and J calls and clone size were set by TCRdb, not the authors. Across this sample there are around 250,000 distinct CDR3 sequences, with less than 20% seen only once. In total, the top ten clones hold more than 25% of the sample.

Ophthalmopathy patients had moderately to severely active disease, Clinical Activity Score of at least 3, NOSPECS grade of at least 4, and duration under 3 months. Any patient with an uncontrolled infection, another autoimmune disease, pregnancy or lactation was excluded. Clinical symptoms, serum thyroxine and TRAb, thyroid ultrasound, and orbital computed tomography formed the basis for the diagnoses. PBMCs were separated from 7.5 to 10 ml of fresh peripheral blood using Ficoll-Paque density gradient centrifugation. Total RNA was extracted with Trizol reagent, and quality was checked on an Agilent 2100 Bioanalyzer.

The origin of this receptor is a woman aged 18 to 35 with Graves' ophthalmopathy. The specimen sequenced was blood. Rearrangement joined TRBV28 to TRBJ1-1, and TRBD1 may be the D gene, going by 5 matching bases. The DNA reads TGTGCCAGCACCCCGTGGGGCGGGAACACTGAAGCTTTCTTT. This codes for CASTPWGGNTEAFF. Here the CDR3 is joined to the reference TRBV28 and TRBJ1-1 genes, and the full variable domain is: DVKVTQSSRYLVKRTGEKVFLECVQDMDHENMFWYRQDPGLGLRLIYFSYDVKMKEKGDIPEGYSVSREKKERFSLILESASTNQTSMYLCASTPWGGNTEAFFGQGTRLTVV.